A single sample gave rise to the 24 T cell receptor beta chains below, sequenced in a study of shared T cell receptors in the human thymus. The protocol was immunoSEQ multiplex PCR, while the TCRdb copy is restricted to in-frame clones and leaves out a portion. The table shows roughly 550,000 clones, with around 78% occurring only once. These data also featured in a second study, about human thymus T cells.

The sample consisted of thymocytes. The receptors derive from a boy younger than two with a congenital heart defect.

The V gene is TRBV6-6, the J gene TRBJ1-1; no firm D call. The V and J ends lost 7 bases and 1 base respectively, with 13 bases between them. This CDR3 has 14 amino acids. Germline CDR1 reads MNHNY; CDR2 reads SVGAGI (reference sequence). In nucleotides, the CDR3 is TGTGCCAGCAATTCCCGGGGTGGGAACACTGAAGCTTTCTTT. Translated: CASNSRGGNTEAFF.

The genes are TRBV11-2 and TRBJ2-5; D not resolved. V gave up 1 base and J gave up 6 bases, with 12 bases separating them. The CDR3 is 14 residues long. Germline CDR1 and CDR2: SGHAT and FQNNGV. This chain's CDR3 is CASSLGGPSKTQYF. The CDR3 region has the DNA TGTGCCAGCAGCTTAGGTGGCCCGTCGAAGACCCAGTACTTC.

This rearrangement joins TRBV30 to TRBJ2-3, with D maybe TRBD1 (6 bases). The germline V and J ends were trimmed by 7 bases and 4 bases, with 15 bases remaining between them. Germline CDR1 reads GTSNPN; CDR2 reads SVGIG (reference sequence). The CDR3 spans 13 residues. CDR3 bases: TGTGCCTTAGGACAGACCCGGCCAGATACGCAGTATTTT. Translation gives CALGQTRPDTQYF.

The gene calls are TRBV29-1 and TRBJ2-7; TRBD1 matches 7 bases. Germline loops: CDR1 SQVTM, CDR2 ANQGSEA. The length of the CDR3 is 12 residues. V trimming: 7 bases; J trimming: 2 bases; junction bases outside the gene matches: 5. The CDR3 region has the DNA TGCAGCGCTGGGACAGAAACCTACGAGCAGTACTTC. Translated, it gives CSAGTETYEQYF.

A few counts support this clone. The genes are TRBV15 and TRBJ2-7; 8 bases fit TRBD1. CDR3 length: 16 amino acids. V was clipped by 0 bases and J by 4 bases; unmatched bases: 8. The V gene's germline CDR1 is LNHNV and CDR2 YYDKDF (reference sequence). In nucleotides, the CDR3 is TGTGCCACCAGCAGAGATTCCAGGACAGGGTGTTACGAGCAGTACTTC. It specifies CATSRDSRTGCYEQYF.

J is TRBJ1-5 and V is TRBV19; 7 nucleotides line up with TRBD1. Germline lookup yields CDR1 LNHDA and CDR2 SQIVND (reference sequence). The length of the CDR3 is 18 residues. J was trimmed by 0 bases and V by 6 bases; bases with no gene match: 14. DNA for the CDR3: TGTGCCAGTAGCTGGGGACAGTGGTCCCTATATAGCAATCAGCCCCAGCATTTT. It specifies CASSWGQWSLYSNQPQHF. Using reference TRBV19 and TRBJ1-5 for the parts outside the CDR3, the full variable domain is DGGITQSPKYLFRKEGQNVTLSCEQNLNHDAMYWYRQDPGQGLRLIYYSQIVNDFQKGDIAEGYSVSREKKESFPLTVTSAQKNPTAFYLCASSWGQWSLYSNQPQHFGDGTRLSIL.

This clone was found a few times. The chain links TRBV14 to TRBJ2-2; TRBD1 matches at 8 bases. With 1 base clipped from V and 3 bases from J, the junction kept 7 bases outside the gene matches. Germline lookup yields CDR1 SGHDN and CDR2 FVKESK. The CDR3 extends over 17 amino acids. The CDR3 loop is CASSQGTDREDTGELFF. The CDR3 nucleotides are TGTGCCAGCAGCCAAGGGACGGACAGGGAAGACACCGGGGAGCTGTTTTTT.

The table lists this clone with a few counts. The gene calls are TRBV7-6 and TRBJ2-3; D perhaps matches TRBD2 (5 bases). The CDR3 covers 15 residues. Germline V gene data show CDR1 as SGHVS and CDR2 as FNYEAQ. Trimming left V 4 bases short and J 5 bases short, with 16 bases between. CDR3: CASSSRGGGLDTQYF. CDR3 coding DNA: TGTGCCAGCAGCTCCCGAGGTGGCGGGTTAGATACGCAGTATTTT.

This clone was observed a handful of times. The V call is TRBV6-1, the J call TRBJ1-1; D uncertain. This CDR3 contains 12 residues. Germline CDR1 MNHNS, CDR2 SASEGT. Trimming removed 3 bases at V and 6 bases at J, with 8 bases between. The CDR3 nucleotides are TGTGCCAGCAGTGAGCTAGGTCCTGAAGCTTTCTTT. This gives the protein CASSELGPEAFF.

Only one count was recorded for this clone. V gene TRBV27 combines with J gene TRBJ2-2; possible D gene TRBD2, 6 bases. CDR3 length equals 15 residues. Trimming cost V 5 bases and J 1 base, with 11 bases left between them. Germline assignment: CDR1 MNHEY and CDR2 SMNVEV (reference sequence). As DNA, the CDR3 is TGTGCCAGCAGTGGGGGGAGCGGGAACACCGGGGAGCTGTTTTTT. Amino acid sequence: CASSGGSGNTGELFF.

The chain carries TRBV29-1 and TRBJ2-3, with TRBD2 matching 16 bases. V shed 6 bases, J shed 0 bases, and the junction held 9 bases outside the gene matches. CDR3 length: 18 residues. Germline CDR1 and CDR2: SQVTM and ANQGSEA. CDR3 coding DNA: TGCAGCGTGGACCCGGGACTAGCGGGAGGGCCAAGCACAGATACGCAGTATTTT. As protein: CSVDPGLAGGPSTDTQYF.

The chain has TRBV27 and TRBJ1-5; 9 bases map to TRBD1. In germline, CDR1 is MNHEY, CDR2 SMNVEV (reference sequence). V lost 6 bases to trimming and J lost 1 base; unmatched junction nucleotides: 4. The CDR3 is 15 amino acids. CDR3 residues: CASRRTGESNQPQHF. The CDR3 nucleotides read TGTGCCAGCAGGAGGACAGGGGAAAGCAATCAGCCCCAGCATTTT.

This chain links TRBV5-4 with TRBJ2-7; 13 nucleotides align to TRBD2. This CDR3 contains 15 residues. Germline values: CDR1 SGHNT, CDR2 YYREEE (reference sequence). Losses at the gene ends were 4 bases for V and 2 bases for J; bases not matched to a gene: 3. The CDR3 loop reads CASSRTSGSAYEQYF. In nucleotides, the CDR3 is TGTGCCAGCAGCCGGACTAGCGGGAGTGCCTACGAGCAGTACTTC.

The sample holds a few counts of this clone. The chain joins TRBV25-1 to TRBJ2-3, with TRBD2 identical over 10 bases. The V gene end was trimmed by 3 bases and the J gene end by 11 bases; junction bases not matched to a gene: 14. This CDR3 contains 16 residues. The V gene's germline CDR1 is MGHDK and CDR2 SYGVNS. The CDR3 DNA is TGTGCCAGCAGTGAGGGGAGCGGGAGGGCCTCTTGGAGGCAGTATTTT. It encodes CASSEGSGRASWRQYF.

V and J are TRBV11-3 and TRBJ1-2; D remains ambiguous. CDR1 is SGHNT and CDR2 is YENEEA in the germline V gene. The V gene lost 4 bases and the J gene lost 1 base, with 7 bases spanning the gap. The CDR3 is made up of 13 amino acids. CDR3 residues: CASSWRGNYGYTF. For the CDR3, the DNA is TGTGCCAGCAGCTGGCGGGGTAACTATGGCTACACCTTC.

This chain joins TRBV15 and TRBJ2-7; 11 positions agree with TRBD2. The trim removed 0 bases at V and 5 bases at J, leaving 15 bases unmatched. The CDR3 contains 19 residues. Germline CDR1 reads LNHNV; CDR2 reads YYDKDF (reference sequence). The CDR3 loop reads CATSRDNPLTSGSGNEQYF. The CDR3 DNA reads as TGTGCCACCAGCAGAGATAATCCCCTTACTAGCGGGAGTGGCAACGAGCAGTACTTC.

The rearrangement joins TRBV7-4 to TRBJ2-1; 12 nucleotides line up with TRBD2. CDR1 and CDR2 (germline): SGHVT, SQSDAQ. V was pared by 2 bases and J by 4 bases, with 12 bases of the junction left unmatched. The CDR3 is 19 amino acids. This CDR3 is CASSLWTSGANRVYNEQFF. In DNA, the CDR3 is TGTGCCAGCAGCTTATGGACTAGCGGGGCGAATAGGGTATACAATGAGCAGTTCTTC. Full variable domain (rest looked up from reference TRBV7-4 and TRBJ2-1): GAGVSQSPRYKVAKRGRDVALRCDSISGHVTLYWYRQTLGQGSEVLTYSQSDAQRDKSGRPSGRFSAERPERSVSTLKIQRTEQGDSAVYLCASSLWTSGANRVYNEQFFGPGTRLTVL.

The V call is TRBV11-1, the J call TRBJ2-7, with D possibly being TRBD1 (5 bases). Germline-derived CDR1 and CDR2 are SGHAT and FQDESV (reference sequence). The CDR3 spans 16 residues. The ends were cut back, 2 bases at V and 2 bases at J, with 16 bases in the middle. The CDR3 DNA reads as TGTGCCAGCAGCTTAATTGTAGGGGCGGATCCCTACGAGCAGTACTTC. This gives the protein CASSLIVGADPYEQYF.

The rearrangement joins TRBV14 to TRBJ2-7; 10 bases agree with TRBD2. CDR3 length equals 18 residues. Germline loops: CDR1 SGHDN, CDR2 FVKESK. The ends lost 5 bases at V and 2 bases at J; junction bases unmatched: 15. The CDR3 nucleotides read TGTGCCAGCAGCTCTGGCGGCCTAGCGGGAGAGATTACCTACGAGCAGTACTTC. Amino acid sequence: CASSSGGLAGEITYEQYF. The full variable domain, rest sourced from reference TRBV14 and TRBJ2-7, is EAGVTQFPSHSVIEKGQTVTLRCDPISGHDNLYWYRRVMGKEIKFLLHFVKESKQDESGMPNNRFLAERTGGTYSTLKVQPAELEDSGVYFCASSSGGLAGEITYEQYFGPGTRLTVT.

Only a few counts were recorded for this clone. This rearrangement joins TRBV7-2 to TRBJ2-1; 8 nucleotides line up with TRBD2. V lost 2 bases to trimming and J lost 7 bases; unmatched junction nucleotides: 10. The CDR3 contains 16 residues. Germline V gene sequence: CDR1 SGHTA, CDR2 FQGNSA. The CDR3 here is CASSLRGVAGKNEQFF. CDR3 bases: TGTGCCAGCAGCTTAAGGGGGGTAGCGGGGAAGAATGAGCAGTTCTTC.

The chain recombines TRBV9 with TRBJ2-1; 8 bases match TRBD1. The length of the CDR3 is 18 residues. Germline CDR1 and CDR2: SGDLS and YYNGEE. Trimming removed 2 bases from V and 0 bases from J; junction bases left unmatched: 10. The CDR3 here is CASSVGARGTGSYNEQFF. CDR3 DNA: TGTGCCAGCAGCGTTGGGGCTCGAGGGACAGGCTCCTACAATGAGCAGTTCTTC.

The chain links TRBV27 to TRBJ2-7; D unclear. Trimming stripped 5 bases from V and 5 bases from J, with 10 bases between. Germline CDR1 reads MNHEY; CDR2 reads SMNVEV (reference sequence). CDR3 length: 12 amino acids. The DNA for the CDR3 is TGTGCCAGCAGTACTAAAGGCCACGAGCAGTACTTC. This translates into CASSTKGHEQYF.

This clone appeared once. The rearrangement joins TRBV29-1 to TRBJ2-3; a possible D gene is TRBD1 (5 bases). Between the trimmed V and J ends, which lost 1 base and 3 bases, there was a span of 14 bases. CDR1 is SQVTM, CDR2 ANQGSEA, per germline. The CDR3 extends over 15 amino acids. The CDR3 DNA is TGCAGCGTTGAAGCAGGGCCGGATGGGACAGATACGCAGTATTTT. As protein: CSVEAGPDGTDTQYF.

This clone appeared a single time. The chain links TRBV4-2 to TRBJ2-7; TRBD1 is a possible D gene (5 bases). CDR3 length: 13 amino acids. Germline assignment: CDR1 LGHNA and CDR2 YNFKEQ. Between the trimmed V and J ends, which lost 3 bases and 5 bases, there was a span of 11 bases. CDR3 in amino acids: CASSHETGNEQYF. The CDR3 coding sequence is TGTGCCAGCAGCCACGAAACAGGTAACGAGCAGTACTTC.